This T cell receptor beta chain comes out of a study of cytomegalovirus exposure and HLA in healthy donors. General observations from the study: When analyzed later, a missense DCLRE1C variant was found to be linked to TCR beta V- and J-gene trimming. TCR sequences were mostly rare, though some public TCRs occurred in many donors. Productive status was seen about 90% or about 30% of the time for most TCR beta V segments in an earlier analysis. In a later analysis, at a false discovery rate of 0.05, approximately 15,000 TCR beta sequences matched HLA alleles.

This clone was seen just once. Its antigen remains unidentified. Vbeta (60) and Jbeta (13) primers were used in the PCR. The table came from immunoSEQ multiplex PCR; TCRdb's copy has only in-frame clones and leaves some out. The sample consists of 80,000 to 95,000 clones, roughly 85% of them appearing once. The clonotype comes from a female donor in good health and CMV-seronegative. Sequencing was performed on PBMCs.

CDR3 nucleotides: TGTGCCACCAGCAGAGGAGGGGGCGGTTACGAGCAGTACTTC. Translated: CATSRGGGGYEQYF. This chain links TRBV15 with TRBJ2-7, with 7 bases that match TRBD1. Trimming at V came to 1 base and at J to 4 bases, leaving 4 bases not matched to a gene. Germline values: CDR1 LNHNV, CDR2 YYDKDF (reference sequence). The CDR3 spans 14 residues.